These 17 T cell receptor beta chains originate from one sample sequenced in a study of OX40 agonist ivuxolimab in advanced cancers. The data were produced by immunoSEQ multiplex PCR, yet TCRdb's version contains in-frame clones alone and is incomplete. Of about 60,000 clones in the sample, about nine tenths are singletons; the top ten hold roughly 0.99%. The starting material was CD4+ or CD8+ T cells sorted from blood, obtained in a trial of the OX40 agonist ivuxolimab. These TCRs come from an adult with an advanced solid tumor such as melanoma, head and neck, liver or kidney cancer.

V and J are TRBV2 and TRBJ2-7; D is possibly TRBD1 or TRBD2 (5 bases each). The ends were cut back, 9 bases at V and 4 bases at J, with 19 bases in the middle. Germline CDR1 is SNHLY and CDR2 is FYNNEI. This CDR3 has 14 amino acids. CDR3: CASIVGGLGYEQYF. The DNA for the CDR3 is TGTGCCAGTATAGTTGGGGGTTTGGGGTACGAGCAGTACTTC.

This rearrangement joins TRBV4-1 to TRBJ2-5; no clear D. CDR1 is MGHRA and CDR2 is YSYEKL in the germline V gene. V was pared by 4 bases and J by 5 bases, with 11 bases between. This CDR3 comprises 13 residues. The CDR3 loop is CASSPIFLETQYF. The DNA for the CDR3 is TGCGCCAGCAGCCCCATTTTTCTGGAGACCCAGTACTTC.

The chain couples TRBV5-1 to TRBJ2-5; D assignment may be TRBD1 or TRBD2 (7 bases each). CDR1 is SGHRS, CDR2 YFSETQ, per germline. The CDR3 loop spans 15 amino acids. The V end was cut by 4 bases, the J end by 4 bases, with 17 bases between. The DNA of the CDR3 is TGCGCCAGCAGCCCAAGACAGGGAGGGGTAGAGACCCAGTACTTC. Translated: CASSPRQGGVETQYF.

In this sample, this clone turned up a few times. V gene TRBV7-3 combines with J gene TRBJ2-4; possible D gene TRBD1, 6 bases. Looked up from germline, CDR1 is SGHTA and CDR2 is FQGTGA. V lost 5 bases and J 5 bases, leaving 10 bases between the germline ends. CDR3 length equals 13 residues. The CDR3 here is CASSPGHQNIQYF. The CDR3 nucleotides are TGTGCCAGCAGCCCGGGACACCAAAACATTCAGTACTTC. Supplemented by reference TRBV7-3 and TRBJ2-4, the full variable domain reads GAGVSQTPSNKVTEKGKYVELRCDPISGHTALYWYRQSLGQGPEFLIYFQGTGAADDSGLPNDRFFAVRPEGSVSTLKIQRTERGDSAVYLCASSPGHQNIQYFGAGTRLSVL.

The rearrangement uses TRBV18 and TRBJ2-7; TRBD2 is a possible D gene (6 bases). V was clipped by 2 bases and J by 7 bases, with 9 bases between them. Germline V gene lookup returns CDR1 KGHSH and CDR2 LQKENI. The CDR3 contains 12 residues. DNA for the CDR3: TGTGCCAGCTCACCAAAGGCGGGGGAGCAGTACTTC. Amino acids: CASSPKAGEQYF.

The table lists this clone with a count of one. The V and J genes are TRBV19 and TRBJ1-2; the D is unclear. V was clipped by 7 bases and J by 1 base, with 13 bases between them. CDR1 LNHDA and CDR2 SQIVND come from the germline V gene (reference sequence). The CDR3 consists of 14 residues. CDR3 bases: TGTGCCAGTAAACCGAAACCAGTTAACTATGGCTACACCTTC. As protein: CASKPKPVNYGYTF.

The CDR3: CASRWGQTQETQYF. CDR3 sequence (DNA): TGCGCCAGCAGGTGGGGACAAACCCAAGAGACCCAGTACTTC. The chain joins TRBV5-1 to TRBJ2-5, with D possibly matching TRBD1 (6 bases). Trimming removed 5 bases from V and 1 base from J, with 12 bases in between. The CDR3 is 14 residues long. Germline assignment: CDR1 SGHRS and CDR2 YFSETQ.

This clone has a single count. V usage is TRBV6-6 and J usage is TRBJ1-1; 9 bases line up with TRBD1. With 4 bases clipped from V and 3 bases from J, the junction kept 9 bases outside the gene matches. The CDR3 runs to 16 residues. Germline CDR1 and CDR2: MNHNY and SVGAGI (reference sequence). The CDR3 is CASSFTGGVVYTEAFF. The CDR3, as DNA: TGTGCCAGCAGTTTTACAGGGGGCGTTGTGTACACTGAAGCTTTCTTT.

This chain links TRBV7-6 with TRBJ2-3; 8 bases are shared with TRBD2. The CDR3 has 18 residues. Trimming removed 5 bases from V and 5 bases from J; junction bases left unmatched: 18. Germline V gives CDR1 SGHVS, CDR2 FNYEAQ. CDR3 region: CASSPGPTGLEGVDTQYF. CDR3 nucleotides: TGTGCCAGCAGCCCGGGACCTACGGGACTAGAGGGCGTAGATACGCAGTATTTT.

This chain links TRBV2 with TRBJ2-1, with a possible D match to TRBD2 (6 bases). Germline CDR1 SNHLY, CDR2 FYNNEI. There are 14 residues in the CDR3. V was cut by 9 bases and J by 10 bases, with 22 bases left in between. CDR3 DNA sequence: TGTGCCAGGTCACAGAGCGGGCGCAGTGGGGAGCAGTTCTTC. It encodes CARSQSGRSGEQFF.

This clone was seen a single time. The chain recombines TRBV28 with TRBJ1-2, with TRBD1 as a possible D gene (5 bases). The CDR3 is 12 residues long. V gave up 5 bases and J gave up 8 bases, with 12 bases separating them. Germline lookup yields CDR1 MDHEN and CDR2 SYDVKM. The CDR3 is CASSPGYRGYTF. The CDR3 nucleotides read TGTGCCAGCAGTCCAGGGTACCGGGGCTACACCTTC.

The V call is TRBV10-3, the J call TRBJ2-1; 9 nucleotides line up with TRBD2. This CDR3 comprises 13 residues. Trimming cost V 8 bases and J 4 bases; bases outside gene matches: 3. Germline-derived CDR1 and CDR2 are ENHRY and SYGVKD. The CDR3 DNA follows: TGTGCCATCTTTAGCGGGAGTTACAATGAGCAGTTCTTC. Translated: CAIFSGSYNEQFF.

The chain links TRBV7-2 to TRBJ1-2; D is ambiguous. CDR1 is SGHTA and CDR2 is FQGNSA in the germline V gene. Trimming took 0 bases from V and 6 from J, leaving 14 bases between them. CDR3 length: 15 residues. The CDR3 DNA sequence: TGTGCCAGCAGCTTAGCAGGAAGAGGGTATGATGGCTACACCTTC. Its protein is CASSLAGRGYDGYTF.

V is TRBV4-1 and J is TRBJ2-3, with 9 bases fitting TRBD2. The CDR3 runs 17 residues. The J segment lost 5 bases and the V segment lost 1 base, leaving 10 bases of the junction unmatched. CDR1 is MGHRA, CDR2 YSYEKL, per germline. Here the CDR3 reads CASSQGSGSWGRDTQYF. Here the CDR3 DNA reads TGCGCCAGCAGCCAAGGTAGCGGGAGCTGGGGCAGAGATACGCAGTATTTT.

The chain combines TRBV2 with TRBJ2-3, with 7 positions matching TRBD2. Losses at the gene ends were 2 bases for V and 13 bases for J; bases not matched to a gene: 3. CDR3 length equals 11 residues. Looked up from germline, CDR1 is SNHLY and CDR2 is FYNNEI. CDR3 DNA: TGTGCCAGCAGTGAAAAGGGAGGGGAGTATTTT. It yields the protein CASSEKGGEYF.

In this sample, this clone turned up a few times. The chain uses TRBV6-1 and TRBJ2-3, with 7 bases fitting TRBD2. The germline V gene encodes CDR1 MNHNS and CDR2 SASEGT. CDR3 length: 15 amino acids. V dropped 4 bases and J dropped 6; count of bases not matched to a gene: 10. The CDR3 region has the DNA TGTGCCAGCAGTGTTGGGGGAGGGATCCCCGATACGCAGTATTTT. This gives the protein CASSVGGGIPDTQYF.

In this sample, this clone is medium-sized. J is TRBJ1-2 and V is TRBV7-2, with D tentatively TRBD1 (6 bases). V gave up 6 bases and J gave up 7 bases, with 27 bases separating them. The CDR3 loop spans 17 amino acids. Germline CDR1 reads SGHTA; CDR2 reads FQGNSA. CDR3 coding DNA: TGTGCCAGCAGATCCCGAGCTACAGGGAAAGATCGAGCTGGCTACACCTTC. Its protein is CASRSRATGKDRAGYTF.